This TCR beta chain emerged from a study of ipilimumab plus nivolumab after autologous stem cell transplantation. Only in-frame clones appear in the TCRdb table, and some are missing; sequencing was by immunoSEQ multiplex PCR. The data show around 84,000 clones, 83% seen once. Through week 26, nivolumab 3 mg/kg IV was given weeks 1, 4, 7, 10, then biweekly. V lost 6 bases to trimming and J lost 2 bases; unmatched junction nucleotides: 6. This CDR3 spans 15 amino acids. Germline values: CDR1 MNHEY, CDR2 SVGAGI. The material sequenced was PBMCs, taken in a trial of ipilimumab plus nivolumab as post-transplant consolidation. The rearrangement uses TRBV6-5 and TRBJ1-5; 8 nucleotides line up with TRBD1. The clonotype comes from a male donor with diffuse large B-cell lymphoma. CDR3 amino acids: CASSPRGRGNQPQHF. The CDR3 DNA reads TGTGCCAGCAGCCCCAGGGGGCGGGGCAATCAGCCCCAGCATTTT.